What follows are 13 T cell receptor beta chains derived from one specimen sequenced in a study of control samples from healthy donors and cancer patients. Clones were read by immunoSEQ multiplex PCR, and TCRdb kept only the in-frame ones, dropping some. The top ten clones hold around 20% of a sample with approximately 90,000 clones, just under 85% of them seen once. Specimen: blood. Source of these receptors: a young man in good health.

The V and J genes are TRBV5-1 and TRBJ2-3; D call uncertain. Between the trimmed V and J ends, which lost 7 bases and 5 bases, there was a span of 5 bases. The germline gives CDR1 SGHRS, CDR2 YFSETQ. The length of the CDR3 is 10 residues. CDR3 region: CASGKDTQYF. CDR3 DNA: TGCGCCAGCGGTAAAGATACGCAGTATTTT.

The CDR3 here is CASSESQASTEAFF. For the CDR3, the DNA is TGCGCCAGCAGTGAGTCCCAGGCAAGCACTGAAGCTTTCTTT. This rearrangement joins TRBV10-1 to TRBJ1-1; D ambiguous. Trimming left V 0 bases short and J 4 bases short, with 9 bases between. Germline lookup yields CDR1 WNHNN and CDR2 SYGVQD (reference sequence). The CDR3 length is 14 residues.

The CDR3 bases are TGTGCCACTCAGGACAGAACCACAGATACGCAGTATTTT. As protein: CATQDRTTDTQYF. The V and J genes are TRBV24-1 and TRBJ2-3; D might be TRBD1 (6 bases). The CDR3 is made up of 13 amino acids. The germline CDR1 and CDR2 sequences are KGHDR and SFDVKD. V was pared by 10 bases and J by 2 bases, with 12 bases between.

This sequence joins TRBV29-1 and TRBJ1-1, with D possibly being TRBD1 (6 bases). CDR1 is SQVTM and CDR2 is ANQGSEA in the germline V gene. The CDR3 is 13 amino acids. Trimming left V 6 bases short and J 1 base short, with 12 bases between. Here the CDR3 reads CSVTGSGNTEAFF. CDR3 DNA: TGCAGCGTCACAGGGTCCGGGAACACTGAAGCTTTCTTT.

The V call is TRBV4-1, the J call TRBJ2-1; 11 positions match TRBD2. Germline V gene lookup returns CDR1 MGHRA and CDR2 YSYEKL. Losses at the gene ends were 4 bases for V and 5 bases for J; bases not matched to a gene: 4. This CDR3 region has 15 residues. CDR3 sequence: CASSRLAGGDNEQFF. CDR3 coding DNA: TGCGCCAGCAGCCGCCTAGCGGGGGGCGACAATGAGCAGTTCTTC.

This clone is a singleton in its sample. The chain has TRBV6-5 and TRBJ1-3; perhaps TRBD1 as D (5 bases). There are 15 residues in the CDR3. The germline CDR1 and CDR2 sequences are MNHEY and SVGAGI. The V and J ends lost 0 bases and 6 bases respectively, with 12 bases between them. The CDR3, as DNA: TGTGCCAGCAGTTACTCCAACCCAGGGACAAACACCATATATTTT. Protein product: CASSYSNPGTNTIYF.

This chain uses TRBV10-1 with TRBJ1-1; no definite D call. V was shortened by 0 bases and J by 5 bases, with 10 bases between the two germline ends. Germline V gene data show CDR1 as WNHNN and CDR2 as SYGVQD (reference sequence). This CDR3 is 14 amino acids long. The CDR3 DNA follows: TGCGCCAGCAGTGAGTCGGGGATGATGACTGAAGCTTTCTTT. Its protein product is CASSESGMMTEAFF.

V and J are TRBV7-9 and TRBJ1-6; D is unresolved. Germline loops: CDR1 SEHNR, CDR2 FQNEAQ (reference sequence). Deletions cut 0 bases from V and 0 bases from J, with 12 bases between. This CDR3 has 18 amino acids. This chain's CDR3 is CASSLASRRSSYNSPLHF. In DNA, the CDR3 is TGTGCCAGCAGCTTAGCGTCGCGCAGGAGCTCCTATAATTCACCCCTCCACTTT.

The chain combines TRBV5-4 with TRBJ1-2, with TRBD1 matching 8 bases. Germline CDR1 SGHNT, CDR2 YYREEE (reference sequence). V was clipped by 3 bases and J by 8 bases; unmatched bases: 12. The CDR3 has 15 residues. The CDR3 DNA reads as TGTGCCAGCAGCTGGGAACAGGGGGGCTTAAGAGGCTACACCTTC. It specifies CASSWEQGGLRGYTF.

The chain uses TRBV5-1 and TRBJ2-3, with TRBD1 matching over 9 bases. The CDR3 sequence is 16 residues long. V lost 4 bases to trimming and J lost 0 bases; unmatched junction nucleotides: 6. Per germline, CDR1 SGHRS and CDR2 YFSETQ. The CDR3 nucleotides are TGCGCCAGCAGCGCAGGGACAGGGTCTAGCACAGATACGCAGTATTTT. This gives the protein CASSAGTGSSTDTQYF.

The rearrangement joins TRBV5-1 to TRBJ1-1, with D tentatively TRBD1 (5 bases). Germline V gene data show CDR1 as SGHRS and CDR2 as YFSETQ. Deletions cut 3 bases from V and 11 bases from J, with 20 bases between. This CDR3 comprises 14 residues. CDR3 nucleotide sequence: TGCGCCAGCAGCTCCCTCGGGGTCGCGGGGGAGGCTTTCTTT. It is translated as CASSSLGVAGEAFF.

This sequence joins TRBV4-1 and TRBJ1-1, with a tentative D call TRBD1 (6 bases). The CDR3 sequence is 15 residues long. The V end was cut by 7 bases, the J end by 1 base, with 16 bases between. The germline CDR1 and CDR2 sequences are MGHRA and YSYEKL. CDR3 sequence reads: CASKSQARGNTEAFF. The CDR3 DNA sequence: TGCGCCAGCAAAAGTCAGGCCAGGGGGAACACTGAAGCTTTCTTT.

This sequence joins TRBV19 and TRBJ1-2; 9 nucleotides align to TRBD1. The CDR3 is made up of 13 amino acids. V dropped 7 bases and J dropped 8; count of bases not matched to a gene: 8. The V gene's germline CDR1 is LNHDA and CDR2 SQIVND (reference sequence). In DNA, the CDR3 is TGTGCCAGTACATCGGGACAGGGAAGGGGCTACACCTTC. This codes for CASTSGQGRGYTF.